Listed below are T cell receptor beta chains from one sample, sequenced in a study of cytomegalovirus exposure and HLA in healthy donors. Here immunoSEQ multiplex PCR was the method, and the copy in TCRdb shows in-frame clones only, minus some. Of 60,000 to 70,000 clones listed, roughly 78% are singletons. The sequenced sample consisted of PBMCs. The receptors here all came from a woman in her twenties or thirties in good health and CMV-seronegative. CDR3s include the opening cysteine and the closing phenylalanine or tryptophan. The D gene is left open where the match is weak. The size entry is marked missing in some rows and otherwise reads once, few, many or a size class.

j_call	v_call	clone_size	d_call	cdr3_nt	cdr3_aa
TRBJ1-4	TRBV6-5	.	.	TGTGCCAGCAGTAGTCGCAGCGTCTTAGGTGAAAAACTGTTTTTT	CASSSRSVLGEKLFF
TRBJ2-2	TRBV4-2	.	.	TGTGCCAGCAGCCAAGATTCCAGCGTGAAGACCGGGGAGCTGTTTTTT	CASSQDSSVKTGELFF
TRBJ2-5	TRBV4-1	.	TRBD1	TGCGCCACCAGGGGGCTTAAACAAGAGACCCAGTACTTC	CATRGLKQETQYF
TRBJ1-1	TRBV7-3	.	.	TGTGCCAGCAGCTTATTGAGGGACACTGAAGCTTTCTTT	CASSLLRDTEAFF
TRBJ1-1	TRBV5-1	once	.	TGCGCCAGCAGCGTGGACAGTACTGAAGCTTTCTTT	CASSVDSTEAFF
TRBJ2-1	TRBV7-6	.	.	TGTGCCAGCAGCCCTTCGACTTGGAATGAGCAGTTCTTC	CASSPSTWNEQFF
TRBJ2-5	TRBV12-5	.	TRBD2	TGTGCTAGTGGTTTGGTACGGGGACTAGCGGTACAAGAGACCCAGTACTTC	CASGLVRGLAVQETQYF
TRBJ1-5	TRBV4-1	.	.	TGCGCCAGCAGCCAAGGAGCGGGGAGCAATCAGCCCCAGCATTTT	CASSQGAGSNQPQHF
TRBJ1-2	TRBV10-2	.	.	TGCGCCAGCAGTGGCGGCCAGGGTCGTGGCTACACCTTC	CASSGGQGRGYTF
TRBJ1-3	TRBV28	once	TRBD1	TGTGCCACCAACGATTTGGACAGGCCTTGGGACACCATATATTTT	CATNDLDRPWDTIYF
TRBJ2-1	TRBV9	.	TRBD1	TGTGCCAGCACCAGGGGGCTAAGAGGCAATGAGCAGTTCTTC	CASTRGLRGNEQFF
TRBJ2-7	TRBV12-5	.	.	TGTGCTAGTGGCACCACGAGGCCGTGGGAGCAGTACTTC	CASGTTRPWEQYF
TRBJ2-7	TRBV19	.	TRBD2	TGTGCCAGTTCCGGGACTAGCAAATACGAGCAGTACTTC	CASSGTSKYEQYF
TRBJ2-3	TRBV9	.	.	TGTGCCAGCAGCGTAAGACAGGAGAAAGATACGCAGTATTTT	CASSVRQEKDTQYF
TRBJ2-6	TRBV21-1	.	.	TGTGCCAGCACCAAGGAGAGAAGCTCTGGGGCCAACGTCCTGACTTTC	CASTKERSSGANVLTF
TRBJ2-3	TRBV6-5	.	TRBD2	TGTGCCAGCAGTTACGCGGGGACTACGTCCACAGATACGCAGTATTTT	CASSYAGTTSTDTQYF
TRBJ2-2	TRBV5-1	once	TRBD2	TGCGCCAGCTACACCCGGGGCGGGGGGCCCCCCGGGGAGCTGTTTTTT	CASYTRGGGPPGELFF
TRBJ1-1	TRBV29-1	.	TRBD1	TGCAGCGTAAAAGGACAGGTGCTGAACACTGAAGCTTTCTTT	CSVKGQVLNTEAFF
TRBJ2-3	TRBV30	.	.	TGTGCCTGGAGTGTAAGCGGTCGGACAGATACGCAGTATTTT	CAWSVSGRTDTQYF
TRBJ2-1	TRBV29-1	.	.	TGCAGCGTCCCACTACCCCGACTCCTCCTGCACGGCGATGAGCAGTTCTTC	CSVPLPRLLLHGDEQFF
TRBJ2-7	TRBV27	.	.	TGTGCCAGCAGTTTATCGACCGGGTTCCACGAGCAGTACTTC	CASSLSTGFHEQYF
TRBJ2-1	TRBV29-1	.	.	TGCAGCGTTCTCCGGACAGTTACGAACAATGAGCAGTTCTTC	CSVLRTVTNNEQFF
TRBJ1-1	TRBV4-1	few	.	TGCGCCAGCAGCCTCGCCGGGGGCACTGAAGCTTTCTTT	CASSLAGGTEAFF
TRBJ2-2	TRBV5-6	few	.	TGTGCCAGCAGCTTGAACGGTGCGAACACCGGGGAGCTGTTTTTT	CASSLNGANTGELFF
TRBJ1-1	TRBV27	.	TRBD1	TGTGCCAGCAGTTTATATGGAGTTACAGGGACAGTAGCTTTCTTT	CASSLYGVTGTVAFF
TRBJ2-4	TRBV4-1	.	.	TGCGCCAGCAGCCAAGAAAGGGGTTTAGCCAAAAACATTCAGTACTTC	CASSQERGLAKNIQYF
TRBJ2-7	TRBV5-1	.	TRBD1	TGCGCCAGCAGCCTGGGACCCGGGACAGGAGCCTTCTCCTACGAGCAGTACTTC	CASSLGPGTGAFSYEQYF
TRBJ2-5	TRBV30	.	.	TGTGCCTGGAGGATACAGGCGATCCAAGAGACCCAGTACTTC	CAWRIQAIQETQYF
TRBJ1-2	TRBV28	.	.	TGTGCCAGCAGTAGCCCAGGGGCGCACTATGGCTACACCTTC	CASSSPGAHYGYTF
TRBJ2-1	TRBV4-3	.	TRBD2	TGCGCCAGCAGCCAAGAGCGCGGGAGGGCTGTTGAGCAGTTCTTC	CASSQERGRAVEQFF
TRBJ2-1	TRBV11-3	.	TRBD2	TGTGCCAGCAGCCTAGGGACTAGCGGGACACAGCAGTTCTTC	CASSLGTSGTQQFF
TRBJ2-5	TRBV6-5	.	.	TGTGCCAGCAGTGACAGCCAAGAGACCCAGTACTTC	CASSDSQETQYF
TRBJ2-5	TRBV7-6	.	TRBD1	TGTGCCAGCAGCTTAGTAGGGACAGAAGAGACCCAGTACTTC	CASSLVGTEETQYF
TRBJ2-3	TRBV10-3	few	.	TGTGCCATCAGTATCATGGACAGAGATACGCAGTATTTT	CAISIMDRDTQYF
TRBJ2-3	TRBV5-1	few	TRBD2	TGCGCCAGCAGCTCCATAAATAGCGGGACTAAGGGAGGTACGCAGTATTTT	CASSSINSGTKGGTQYF
TRBJ2-7	TRBV2	.	.	TGTGCCAGCAGTGGAGGGATACCCTACGAGCAGTACTTC	CASSGGIPYEQYF
TRBJ2-5	TRBV4-1	.	TRBD2	TGCGCCAGCAGCTTATCCGGACGGGGGGGCGGAGAGACCCAGTACTTC	CASSLSGRGGGETQYF
TRBJ2-7	TRBV25-1	.	TRBD1	TGTGCCAGCAGTGCCGCGGGACAGGGGTTCTACGAGCAGTACTTC	CASSAAGQGFYEQYF
TRBJ1-2	TRBV5-4	.	TRBD1	TGTGCCAGCAGCTTGCCAGGCCAGGGGGTTAACTATGGCTACACCTTC	CASSLPGQGVNYGYTF
TRBJ2-1	TRBV30	.	.	TGTGCCTACCGTTATCGGGGGATTGAGCAGTTCTTC	CAYRYRGIEQFF
TRBJ2-1	TRBV5-1	.	.	TGCGCCAGCAGCTTGGCGGATGAGCAGTTCTTC	CASSLADEQFF
TRBJ1-6	TRBV5-1	few	.	TGCGCCAGCAGCCGTAAGCAAGACACTTCACCCCTCCACTTT	CASSRKQDTSPLHF
TRBJ2-7	TRBV4-1	.	TRBD2	TGCGCCAGCAGCCTCAGCGGGAGTGGCTCGTACGAGCAGTACTTC	CASSLSGSGSYEQYF
TRBJ2-6	TRBV4-1	.	.	TGCGCCAGCAGCCATCGCAGGGGGGTTTCTGGGGCCAACGTCCTGACTTTC	CASSHRRGVSGANVLTF
TRBJ2-7	TRBV6-1	.	.	TGTGCCAGCAGTGATTGGGGCTCCCCGGACGAGCAGTACTTC	CASSDWGSPDEQYF
TRBJ2-3	TRBV5-1	.	TRBD2	TGCGCCAGCAGCTTGACCGGGGGGGGATACACAGATACGCAGTATTTT	CASSLTGGGYTDTQYF
TRBJ1-1	TRBV29-1	.	.	TGCAGCGCTTTGGGGGCAGGGGACACTGAAGCTTTCTTT	CSALGAGDTEAFF
TRBJ2-7	TRBV6-5	.	TRBD1	TGTGCCAGCAGAACAGGGGCCTCCTACGAGCAGTACTTC	CASRTGASYEQYF
TRBJ1-1	TRBV1	.	.	TGCACCACTCCCACCGAGGGAAGGTATAGGGACACTGAAGCTTTCTTT	CTTPTEGRYRDTEAFF
TRBJ2-2	TRBV5-4	few	.	TGTGCCAGCAGCTTGACAAGCGGATACACCGGGGAGCTGTTTTTT	CASSLTSGYTGELFF